This T cell receptor beta chain was identified during a study of blood T cell repertoires in COVID-19. Overall study: Acute-phase and convalescent COVID-19 samples originated in the United States, Italy and Spain.

Germline CDR1 and CDR2: SGHNT and YYREEE (reference sequence). V dropped 4 bases and J dropped 6; count of bases not matched to a gene: 10. CDR3 length: 16 residues. In the study's own analysis: Estimation of nucleated cell counts relied on the amplification of reference gene primers. Method: immunoSEQ multiplex PCR; TCRdb's copy keeps in-frame clones and lacks some. V, J and clone size derive from that table, while D and trimming were established from the DNA sequence. The top ten clones hold under 2.5% of a sample with 85,000 to 90,000 clones, less than 95% of them seen once. Sequenced input: peripheral blood. The chain couples TRBV5-4 to TRBJ2-2; 9 bases are shared with TRBD1. The clonotype comes from a human donor with active COVID-19. The donor label of this sample is uncertain. CDR3 bases: TGTGCCAGCAGCCCGAAGCCTACAGGGGGCGCCGGGGAGCTGTTTTTT. Residues: CASSPKPTGGAGELFF. Full variable domain (remainder filled in from reference TRBV5-4 and TRBJ2-2): ETGVTQSPTHLIKTRGQQVTLRCSSQSGHNTVSWYQQALGQGPQFIFQYYREEENGRGNFPPRFSGLQFPNYSSELNVNALELDDSALYLCASSPKPTGGAGELFFGEGSRLTVL.